The rows below give T cell receptor beta chains drawn from one sample of a study of T-cell reconstitution after alpha-beta-depleted transplantation in children. From the PCR reads, TCRdb called clonotypes with MiXCR, one entry per CDR3 protein. The sample contains around 600,000 distinct CDR3 sequences, roughly 23% of which appear only once. This specimen was PBMCs, mostly from graft donor cells, taken 360 days after TCRalphabeta/CD19-depleted stem cell transplant. These receptors all stem from a boy under two years old who had a stem cell transplant for acute myeloid leukemia, so the T cells may come from the graft donor. The conserved cysteine and the conserved F or W are not part of the CDR3 here. Fields, in order: CDR3 length, V gene, CDR3 protein.

CDR3 length: 19; V gene: TRBV6-2/TRBV6-3; CDR3 protein: ASSYSTGQGAVRNSYNEQF
CDR3 length: 11; V gene: TRBV12-3/TRBV12-4; CDR3 protein: ASSYPRAGAKD
CDR3 length: 13; V gene: TRBV24-1; CDR3 protein: ATSDSNRDSYEQY
CDR3 length: 16; V gene: TRBV10-3; CDR3 protein: AISEPRGLTSGAQEQF
CDR3 length: 12; V gene: TRBV20-1; CDR3 protein: SAPRGSTTYEQY
CDR3 length: 10; V gene: TRBV5-1; CDR3 protein: ATSNPGTEAF
CDR3 length: 11; V gene: TRBV10-3; CDR3 protein: AISGASTYEQY
CDR3 length: 11; V gene: TRBV12-3/TRBV12-4; CDR3 protein: ASSPTGRNTIY
CDR3 length: 13; V gene: TRBV24-1; CDR3 protein: ATSETGVGQETQY
CDR3 length: 11; V gene: TRBV28; CDR3 protein: ASSPSGSDEQF
CDR3 length: 13; V gene: TRBV20-1; CDR3 protein: SAGLRVPRKDEQF
CDR3 length: 15; V gene: TRBV6-5; CDR3 protein: ASSYRSRQGAITEAF
CDR3 length: 11; V gene: TRBV4-2; CDR3 protein: ASSQDQHNEQF
CDR3 length: 14; V gene: TRBV5-6; CDR3 protein: ASSLPHKRSYNEQF
CDR3 length: 13; V gene: TRBV24-1; CDR3 protein: ATSDAHQGGTEAF
CDR3 length: 13; V gene: TRBV20-1; CDR3 protein: SAGAPWGNIGTQY
CDR3 length: 13; V gene: TRBV4-3; CDR3 protein: ASSHFSGGYNEQF
CDR3 length: 14; V gene: TRBV4-1; CDR3 protein: ASSQWDTPNTGELF
CDR3 length: 17; V gene: TRBV7-7; CDR3 protein: ASSRRTTSGGKNTGELF
CDR3 length: 10; V gene: TRBV24-1; CDR3 protein: ATSDLQGTQY
CDR3 length: 12; V gene: TRBV5-1; CDR3 protein: ASAGEGWGVEAF
CDR3 length: 13; V gene: TRBV4-3; CDR3 protein: ASSQDGGNRGELF
CDR3 length: 10; V gene: TRBV20-1; CDR3 protein: SAGARTDTQY
CDR3 length: 11; V gene: TRBV5-1; CDR3 protein: ASSLIGQGTQY
CDR3 length: 12; V gene: TRBV5-5; CDR3 protein: ASTVPGGGGELF
CDR3 length: 12; V gene: TRBV6-5; CDR3 protein: ASRAGYSGNTIY
CDR3 length: 12; V gene: TRBV5-1; CDR3 protein: ASSREGGRDTQY
CDR3 length: 14; V gene: TRBV12-3/TRBV12-4; CDR3 protein: ASSSSKDRVVSPLH
CDR3 length: 14; V gene: TRBV28; CDR3 protein: ASSSPGPLRNQPQH
CDR3 length: 12; V gene: TRBV6-5; CDR3 protein: ASSQLRSYNEQF
CDR3 length: 13; V gene: TRBV4-3; CDR3 protein: ASSQPGPSNQPQH
CDR3 length: 13; V gene: TRBV28; CDR3 protein: ASSLLSVSTDTQY
CDR3 length: 11; V gene: TRBV20-1; CDR3 protein: SARGWTGYEQY
CDR3 length: 12; V gene: TRBV20-1; CDR3 protein: SASDRGPKNIQY
CDR3 length: 13; V gene: TRBV20-1; CDR3 protein: SARQGWVDNSPLH
CDR3 length: 11; V gene: TRBV12-3/TRBV12-4; CDR3 protein: ASRRQGYTEAF
CDR3 length: 12; V gene: TRBV20-1; CDR3 protein: SARGRQGTETQY
CDR3 length: 16; V gene: TRBV5-5; CDR3 protein: ASSLGIFQISGANVLT
CDR3 length: 14; V gene: TRBV29-1; CDR3 protein: SVEDKFGLIWGTQY
CDR3 length: 13; V gene: TRBV12-3/TRBV12-4; CDR3 protein: ASSFGGADNSPLH
CDR3 length: 13; V gene: TRBV20-1; CDR3 protein: SARARGPANYGYT
CDR3 length: 13; V gene: TRBV7-2; CDR3 protein: ASSKRLAGAYEQY
CDR3 length: 13; V gene: TRBV20-1; CDR3 protein: SASVQGRNQETQY
CDR3 length: 15; V gene: TRBV5-1; CDR3 protein: ASSLAWTGTGNTEAF
CDR3 length: 13; V gene: TRBV6-5; CDR3 protein: ASSLLFANTGELF
CDR3 length: 13; V gene: TRBV6-2/TRBV6-3; CDR3 protein: ASSSPDSHSYEQY
CDR3 length: 14; V gene: TRBV15; CDR3 protein: ATSRESQLNTGELF
CDR3 length: 12; V gene: TRBV29-1; CDR3 protein: SVASGGAINEQF
CDR3 length: 13; V gene: TRBV7-9; CDR3 protein: ASSLWDFSYNEQF
CDR3 length: 12; V gene: TRBV10-3; CDR3 protein: AISDPDREGKAF